A selection of T cell receptor beta chains follows, all from one sample in a study of identical twins. TCRdb ran MiXCR on the 5' RACE reads and lists one entry per CDR3 protein. Seen here are roughly 150,000 distinct CDR3 sequences, around 3.4% observed once, and the top ten hold more than 7%. Specimen: memory T cells sorted from blood. These TCRs come from a man younger than 35 in good health. CDR3s include the opening cysteine and the closing phenylalanine or tryptophan. The D gene is left open where the match is weak. Size is stated for part of the rows, as once, few or many counts, or as a class when the clone is expanded.

J: TRBJ2-4; V: TRBV5-6; D: TRBD2; size: many; DNA: TGTGCCAGCAGCTTGTATCGGGGGGTAGCCAAAAACATTCAGTACTTC; CDR3: CASSLYRGVAKNIQYF
J: TRBJ2-3; V: TRBV4-1; D: .; size: many; DNA: TGCGCCAGCAGCCAAGGGACTCGGCTAGGGCAGTATTTT; CDR3: CASSQGTRLGQYF
J: TRBJ2-3; V: TRBV20-1; D: TRBD2; size: few; DNA: TGCAGTGCTAGAGATAGGATCGGACTAGGCTTCACAGATACGCAGTATTTT; CDR3: CSARDRIGLGFTDTQYF
J: TRBJ2-5; V: TRBV7-2; D: TRBD2; size: many; DNA: TGTGCCAGCACCGAGAGTCTAGCGGGAACGGAGACCCAGTACTTC; CDR3: CASTESLAGTETQYF
J: TRBJ2-1; V: TRBV29-1; D: TRBD1; size: many; DNA: TGCAGCGCTTATACAGGGGTCGGCAATGAGCAGTTCTTC; CDR3: CSAYTGVGNEQFF
J: TRBJ2-7; V: TRBV6-6; D: .; size: .; DNA: TGTGCCAGCAGTTACCTACAGGGAGACACGTACTTC; CDR3: CASSYLQGDTYF
J: TRBJ1-5; V: TRBV11-2; D: .; size: many; DNA: TGTGCCAGCAGCTTAGGTACAAATCAGCCCCAGCATTTT; CDR3: CASSLGTNQPQHF
J: TRBJ1-3; V: TRBV6-5; D: TRBD1; size: many; DNA: TGTGCCAGCAGTTACGAGGACAGGGGCTCTGGAAACACCATATATTTT; CDR3: CASSYEDRGSGNTIYF
J: TRBJ1-2; V: TRBV7-8; D: .; size: many; DNA: TGTGCCAGCAGCTTAGTGCAACGGGGGGCAGCTTCATATGGCTACACCTTC; CDR3: CASSLVQRGAASYGYTF
J: TRBJ2-3; V: TRBV5-1; D: TRBD1; size: many; DNA: TGCGCCAGCAGCATCCCGCAGGGGGCGTTTGATACGCAGTATTTT; CDR3: CASSIPQGAFDTQYF
J: TRBJ1-2; V: TRBV27; D: .; size: many; DNA: TGTGCCAGCAGTTTAAGTCTCTCCAGTTCCTATGGCTACACCTTC; CDR3: CASSLSLSSSYGYTF
J: TRBJ1-1; V: TRBV6-1; D: TRBD1; size: many; DNA: TGTGCCAGCATCCTCGGACAGGGGACTCCTGAAGCTTTCTTT; CDR3: CASILGQGTPEAFF
J: TRBJ2-1; V: TRBV20-1; D: .; size: many; DNA: TGCAGTGCCACCCCCGATGGGGAACTCAATGAGCAGTTCTTC; CDR3: CSATPDGELNEQFF
J: TRBJ2-5; V: TRBV18; D: .; size: .; DNA: TGTGCCAGCTCACCACACCCAAAAGAGACCCAGTACTTC; CDR3: CASSPHPKETQYF
J: TRBJ1-4; V: TRBV7-6; D: .; size: many; DNA: TGTGCCAGCAGCCCCACCGTCAGCTCGAATAGAAAACTGTTTTTT; CDR3: CASSPTVSSNRKLFF
J: TRBJ2-5; V: TRBV3-1; D: TRBD2; size: .; DNA: TGTGCCAGCAGCCTTTGGGGGGGAGAGACCCAGTACTTC; CDR3: CASSLWGGETQYF
J: TRBJ1-1; V: TRBV7-9; D: .; size: many; DNA: TGTGCCAGCCGAGGGGGTCGCAAGAACACTGAAGCTTTCTTT; CDR3: CASRGGRKNTEAFF
J: TRBJ2-4; V: TRBV18; D: TRBD2; size: many; DNA: TGTGCCAGCTCACCGACTAGCGGGGACAAAAACATTCAGTACTTC; CDR3: CASSPTSGDKNIQYF
J: TRBJ2-1; V: TRBV2; D: TRBD2; size: many; DNA: TGTGCCAGCACTGAGACGGGAGGGCCGGGTGAGCAGTTCTTC; CDR3: CASTETGGPGEQFF
J: TRBJ2-3; V: TRBV4-2; D: TRBD1; size: many; DNA: TGTGCCAGCAGCGCTCGCTTGGGGACAGGGACAGATACGCAGTATTTT; CDR3: CASSARLGTGTDTQYF
J: TRBJ1-5; V: TRBV25-1; D: TRBD1; size: many; DNA: TGTGCCAGCAGTCAGACAGGGGTTACGGGTCAGCCCCAGCATTTT; CDR3: CASSQTGVTGQPQHF
J: TRBJ1-3; V: TRBV5-5; D: .; size: many; DNA: TGTGCCAGCAGCTTGTATTCTTCTGGAAACACCATATATTTT; CDR3: CASSLYSSGNTIYF
J: TRBJ2-6; V: TRBV6-1; D: .; size: many; DNA: TGTGCCAGCAGTCCCGGCGGGGTCACTGGGGCCAACGTCCTGACTTTC; CDR3: CASSPGGVTGANVLTF
J: TRBJ2-7; V: TRBV7-8; D: TRBD2; size: .; DNA: TGTGCCAGCAGCCCGGGACTAGCTGCCTCCTACGAGCAGTACTTC; CDR3: CASSPGLAASYEQYF
J: TRBJ2-7; V: TRBV7-2; D: .; size: many; DNA: TGTGCCAGCAGCCCAGGCGGACAAACGCCATACGAGCAGTACTTC; CDR3: CASSPGGQTPYEQYF
J: TRBJ2-7; V: TRBV20-1; D: TRBD2; size: many; DNA: TGCAGTGCTAGCGTCGGACTAGCGGGCTACGAGCAGTACTTC; CDR3: CSASVGLAGYEQYF
J: TRBJ1-2; V: TRBV7-9; D: .; size: .; DNA: TGTGCCAGCAGCTCCTTCCAGCGGTCCGGCTACACCTTC; CDR3: CASSSFQRSGYTF
J: TRBJ1-1; V: TRBV12-3/TRBV12-4; D: .; size: many; DNA: TGTGCCAGCAGTTTACGAGATGAAGCTTTCTTT; CDR3: CASSLRDEAFF
J: TRBJ2-5; V: TRBV21-1; D: .; size: .; DNA: TGTGCCAGCAGGTTGGAGGAGACCCAGTACTTC; CDR3: CASRLEETQYF
J: TRBJ2-1; V: TRBV10-3; D: .; size: many; DNA: TGTGCCATCAAGGTCGGGTCCTACAATGAGCAGTTCTTC; CDR3: CAIKVGSYNEQFF
J: TRBJ2-1; V: TRBV24-1; D: .; size: many; DNA: TGTGCCACCAGTGACCCAGACGTAGACAGAAATGAGCAGTTCTTC; CDR3: CATSDPDVDRNEQFF
J: TRBJ2-1; V: TRBV7-3; D: .; size: many; DNA: TGTGCCAGCAGCCCCGGGACGCCCCTGAGCAATGAGCAGTTCTTC; CDR3: CASSPGTPLSNEQFF
J: TRBJ2-5; V: TRBV20-1; D: .; size: many; DNA: TGCAGTGCTAGTTCCCCGCCCCAAGAGACCCAGTACTTC; CDR3: CSASSPPQETQYF
J: TRBJ2-1; V: TRBV18; D: TRBD2; size: many; DNA: TGTGCCAGCTCGGCTAGCGGGAGCCTGTACAATGAGCAGTTCTTC; CDR3: CASSASGSLYNEQFF
J: TRBJ2-3; V: TRBV5-1; D: .; size: many; DNA: TGCGCCAGCAGGGCAGAGCCTAGCACAGATACGCAGTATTTT; CDR3: CASRAEPSTDTQYF
J: TRBJ2-1; V: TRBV20-1; D: .; size: many; DNA: TGCAGTGCTGGGTCCCCTCGAGGGCCCTACAATGAGCAGTTCTTC; CDR3: CSAGSPRGPYNEQFF